These T cell receptor beta chains were read from a single sample in a study of blood T cell repertoires in COVID-19. The protocol was immunoSEQ multiplex PCR, while the TCRdb copy is restricted to in-frame clones and leaves out a portion. The table has 160,000 or so clones, roughly 88% seen once. The sequenced sample consisted of PBMCs or T cells enriched from blood (not recorded which). The receptor source for this set is a woman between 50 and 59 years old who had recovered from COVID-19. Both conserved end residues are part of each CDR3. D genes are given only for firm matches. Size values are once, few and many counts, or a class for expanded clones, and some rows have none.

V gene	J gene	D gene	clone size	CDR3 protein	CDR3 DNA
TRBV15	TRBJ1-1	.	.	CATSRQQDNTEAFF	TGTGCCACCAGCAGACAACAGGACAACACTGAAGCTTTCTTT
TRBV20-1	TRBJ1-2	.	.	CSASYPANYGYTF	TGCAGTGCTAGTTATCCAGCTAACTATGGCTACACCTTC
TRBV7-9	TRBJ1-1	.	few	CASSLGGANTEAFF	TGTGCCAGCAGCTTAGGGGGAGCCAACACTGAAGCTTTCTTT
TRBV12-3/TRBV12-4	TRBJ2-7	.	.	CASSLVLYEQYF	TGTGCCAGCAGTTTAGTACTCTACGAGCAGTACTTC
TRBV27	TRBJ2-7	TRBD1	.	CASRAGQVPYEQYF	TGTGCCAGCCGCGCGGGACAGGTTCCCTACGAGCAGTACTTC
TRBV11-3	TRBJ2-5	TRBD2	once	CASSSGGPQETQYF	TGTGCCAGCAGCTCGGGGGGACCGCAAGAGACCCAGTACTTC
TRBV10-3	TRBJ2-3	TRBD2	.	CAISESTLAEVTDTQYF	TGTGCCATCAGTGAGTCGACCCTAGCGGAAGTCACAGATACGCAGTATTTT
TRBV25-1	TRBJ1-2	.	.	CASSELGGRRVGYTF	TGTGCCAGCAGTGAATTGGGGGGGCGCAGGGTCGGCTACACCTTC
TRBV11-3	TRBJ2-2	.	.	CASSFPGSGELFF	TGTGCCAGCAGCTTCCCGGGGTCCGGGGAGCTGTTTTTT
TRBV12-3/TRBV12-4	TRBJ2-7	.	.	CASSPRTAYEQYF	TGTGCCAGCAGTCCACGGACTGCCTACGAGCAGTACTTC
TRBV11-2	TRBJ2-3	TRBD2	.	CASSKGDGGAIDTQYF	TGTGCCAGCAGCAAAGGGGACGGGGGGGCGATAGATACGCAGTATTTT
TRBV6-5	TRBJ2-1	.	.	CASSPRASSYNEQFF	TGTGCCAGCAGCCCCAGGGCCAGCTCCTACAATGAGCAGTTCTTC
TRBV11-2	TRBJ2-7	.	.	CAAQGGSYEQYF	TGTGCGGCACAGGGTGGCTCCTACGAGCAGTACTTC
TRBV7-2	TRBJ2-3	.	.	CASRTGLDTQYF	TGTGCCAGCAGGACCGGGTTGGATACGCAGTATTTT
TRBV6-2/TRBV6-3	TRBJ1-5	.	.	CASSYDLLLQGDNQPQHF	TGTGCCAGCAGTTACGACCTATTACTACAGGGTGACAATCAGCCCCAGCATTTT
TRBV3-1/TRBV3-2	TRBJ2-7	.	.	CASSQDRQARNSYEQYF	TGTGCCAGCAGCCAAGATAGGCAGGCAAGGAACTCCTACGAGCAGTACTTC
TRBV5-4	TRBJ2-3	.	.	CASRLVAGRDTQYF	TGTGCCAGCAGACTAGTTGCTGGGCGGGATACGCAGTATTTT
TRBV19	TRBJ1-3	.	.	CEAGMPVGANRSGNTIYF	TGTGAGGCAGGGATGCCAGTGGGGGCCAACCGCTCTGGAAACACCATATATTTT
TRBV7-2	TRBJ1-1	.	.	CASSLSGTEAFF	TGTGCCAGCAGCTTAAGCGGGACTGAAGCTTTCTTT
TRBV7-3	TRBJ1-2	.	few	CASSLDSYGYTF	TGTGCCAGCAGCTTAGACAGCTATGGCTACACCTTC
TRBV10-3	TRBJ2-5	TRBD1	.	CAIRDRGEETQYF	TGTGCCATCCGAGACAGGGGAGAAGAGACCCAGTACTTC
TRBV25-1	TRBJ1-2	.	.	CASSDERRGANYGYTF	TGTGCCAGCAGTGATGAAAGGCGTGGAGCCAACTATGGCTACACCTTC
TRBV29-1	TRBJ2-7	TRBD1	few	CSIDGTGDEQYF	TGCAGCATTGACGGGACAGGGGACGAGCAGTACTTC
TRBV6-2/TRBV6-3	TRBJ2-5	TRBD2	.	CASSYPGLAIHQETQYF	TGTGCCAGCAGTTACCCTGGACTAGCGATCCACCAAGAGACCCAGTACTTC